These 5 T cell receptor beta chains were sequenced from one sample in a study of response to subunit inactivated influenza vaccine. TCRdb fed the RT-PCR reads into MiXCR, producing one record per CDR3 protein. The sample lists around 600,000 distinct CDR3 sequences; 11% were seen once. The same sample was also studied in work on T cells expressing NK-cell markers. This second report adds: Production of TCR beta cDNA relied on 5'RACE template switching with UMIs.

The sample consisted of PBMCs from blood, taken on the day of vaccination. The receptors were sampled from a man aged 50 or older who received an inactivated influenza vaccine.

The gene calls are TRBV25-1 and TRBJ2-5; 7 bases line up with TRBD2. Trimming took 3 bases from V and 2 from J; bases not matched to a gene: 9. CDR1 and CDR2 from the germline V gene are MGHDK and SYGVNS. The CDR3 runs to 16 residues. As DNA, the CDR3 is TGTGCCAGCAGTGATGCTAGACTAGCCCAACAAGAGACCCAGTACTTC. Its translation is CASSDARLAQQETQYF.

The table lists this clonotype with a few counts. The chain has TRBV6-5 and TRBJ2-1; D call uncertain. Germline V CDR1 and CDR2: MNHEY, SVGAGI. This CDR3 is built from 14 residues. V dropped 3 bases and J dropped 4 bases, with 10 bases sitting between them. As DNA, the CDR3 is TGTGCCAGCAGTTATCGAGACCTTTACAATGAGCAGTTCTTC. Its translation is CASSYRDLYNEQFF.

This chain connects TRBV29-1 to TRBJ2-1; TRBD2 agrees at 7 bases. After removal of 7 bases from V and 5 bases from J, the junction contained 8 bases not matched to a gene. Germline lookup yields CDR1 SQVTM and CDR2 ANQGSEA. This CDR3 is 13 amino acids long. The CDR3 sequence: CSALGAGNNEQFF. CDR3 nucleotides: TGCAGCGCACTGGGAGCGGGGAACAATGAGCAGTTCTTC.

V is TRBV29-1 and J is TRBJ2-2; 8 positions match TRBD1. Per germline, CDR1 SQVTM and CDR2 ANQGSEA. J gave up 7 bases and V 6 bases, and 16 bases lay outside the gene matches. This CDR3 region has 16 residues. CDR3: CSVKAGGLGGFGELFF. The DNA for the CDR3 is TGCAGCGTCAAAGCAGGGGGCCTCGGGGGATTCGGGGAGCTGTTTTTT.

This clonotype was detected ten times or more. V usage is TRBV4-2 and J usage is TRBJ2-5; TRBD2 matches 9 bases. The V gene end was trimmed by 0 bases and the J gene end by 5 bases; junction bases not matched to a gene: 7. Looked up from germline, CDR1 is LGHNA and CDR2 is YNFKEQ. This CDR3 comprises 16 residues. CDR3 bases: TGTGCCAGCAGCCAAGATCCCAGCGGGGGGTTTGAGACCCAGTACTTC. Amino acids: CASSQDPSGGFETQYF.